One sample yielded the 8 T cell receptor beta chains listed below, sequenced in a study of cytomegalovirus exposure and HLA in healthy donors. Repertoires were generated with immunoSEQ multiplex PCR, while TCRdb's copy carries only in-frame clones and drops some. The sample comprises about 79,000 clones, 93% of which are singletons, and about 3.6% rests with the top ten. The source material was PBMCs. The receptors originated from a woman aged 25 to 39 in good health and CMV-seronegative.

This rearrangement joins TRBV14 to TRBJ2-1; 11 bases align to TRBD2. The V and J ends lost 3 bases and 5 bases, in that order; junction bases with no gene match: 6. This CDR3 region has 16 residues. Germline lookup yields CDR1 SGHDN and CDR2 FVKESK. CDR3 DNA: TGTGCCAGCAGCCAGGGTTCGGGACTAGCGGACAATGAGCAGTTCTTC. Translation: CASSQGSGLADNEQFF.

This chain joins TRBV28 and TRBJ1-6; 9 nucleotides line up with TRBD1. J was trimmed by 8 bases and V by 5 bases; bases with no gene match: 7. The CDR3 spans 15 residues. CDR1 MDHEN and CDR2 SYDVKM come from the germline V gene. CDR3 DNA: TGTGCCAGCAGTACCACAGGGGGCGGGGATTCACCCCTCCACTTT. Translating it yields CASSTTGGGDSPLHF.

This chain connects TRBV4-3 to TRBJ2-7; tentatively, D is TRBD1 (5 bases). The length of the CDR3 is 16 residues. Germline lookup yields CDR1 LGHNA and CDR2 YSLEER. V was pared by 0 bases and J by 2 bases, with 14 bases between. DNA of the CDR3: TGCGCCAGCAGCCAAGAGCGACAGCCTAGTCCCTACGAGCAGTACTTC. Its protein is CASSQERQPSPYEQYF.

CDR3 nucleotides: TGTGCCAGCAGTGCAGGACAGGGGGCTAACTATGGCTACACCTTC. Translated, it gives CASSAGQGANYGYTF. This chain connects TRBV2 to TRBJ1-2; 10 positions agree with TRBD1. Germline trimming cut 4 bases from V and 0 bases from J; bases unmatched to any gene: 2. This CDR3 spans 15 amino acids. The germline V gene encodes CDR1 SNHLY and CDR2 FYNNEI.

The V call is TRBV5-6, the J call TRBJ2-5; 8 bases align to TRBD2. V was clipped by 2 bases and J by 2 bases; unmatched bases: 2. This CDR3 spans 14 amino acids. Germline-derived CDR1 and CDR2 are SGHDT and YYEEEE. The CDR3 region is CASSFRGGQETQYF. CDR3 DNA sequence: TGTGCCAGCAGCTTCCGGGGGGGACAAGAGACCCAGTACTTC.

V is TRBV10-3 and J is TRBJ1-2; possibly TRBD1 for D (5 bases). This CDR3 contains 14 residues. The ends were cut back, 8 bases at V and 4 bases at J, with 17 bases in the middle. Germline CDR1 is ENHRY and CDR2 is SYGVKD. The CDR3 DNA reads TGTGCCATCGGAAGGACGGGACTAACCTATGGCTACACCTTC. Protein: CAIGRTGLTYGYTF.

Here the CDR3 reads CASSRTSGGAGNEQFF. In DNA form, the CDR3 reads TGTGCCAGCAGCCGGACTAGCGGGGGGGCGGGCAATGAGCAGTTCTTC. The chain couples TRBV9 to TRBJ2-1; 15 bases are shared with TRBD2. With 4 bases clipped from V and 6 bases from J, the junction kept 5 bases outside the gene matches. Germline V gene lookup returns CDR1 SGDLS and CDR2 YYNGEE. This CDR3 has 16 amino acids.

The V and J genes are TRBV13 and TRBJ2-4, with 9 bases that match TRBD1. The CDR3 sequence is 14 residues long. Germline CDR1 is PRHDT and CDR2 is FYEKMQ (reference sequence). The V segment lost 4 bases and the J segment 5 bases; nucleotides outside the gene matches: 3. CDR3 sequence (DNA): TGTGCCAGCAGCTCTAACAGGGGGCAAAACATTCAGTACTTC. As protein: CASSSNRGQNIQYF. Supplemented by reference TRBV13 and TRBJ2-4, the full variable domain reads AAGVIQSPRHLIKEKRETATLKCYPIPRHDTVYWYQQGPGQDPQFLISFYEKMQSDKGSIPDRFSAQQFSDYHSELNMSSLELGDSALYFCASSSNRGQNIQYFGAGTRLSVL.